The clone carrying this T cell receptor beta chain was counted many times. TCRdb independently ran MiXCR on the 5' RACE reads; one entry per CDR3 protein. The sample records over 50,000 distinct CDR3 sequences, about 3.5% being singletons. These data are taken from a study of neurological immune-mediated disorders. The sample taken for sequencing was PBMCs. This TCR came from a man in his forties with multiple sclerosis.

This chain's CDR3 is CSARFPGGHTEAFF. CDR3 DNA: TGCAGTGCTAGATTTCCCGGGGGCCATACTGAAGCTTTCTTT. The V and J genes are TRBV20-1 and TRBJ1-1, with TRBD1 as a possible D gene (6 bases). The CDR3 is 14 residues long. The V gene's germline CDR1 is DFQATT and CDR2 SNEGSKA (reference sequence). Trimming took off 2 bases at V and 5 bases at J, with 15 bases between the two ends.